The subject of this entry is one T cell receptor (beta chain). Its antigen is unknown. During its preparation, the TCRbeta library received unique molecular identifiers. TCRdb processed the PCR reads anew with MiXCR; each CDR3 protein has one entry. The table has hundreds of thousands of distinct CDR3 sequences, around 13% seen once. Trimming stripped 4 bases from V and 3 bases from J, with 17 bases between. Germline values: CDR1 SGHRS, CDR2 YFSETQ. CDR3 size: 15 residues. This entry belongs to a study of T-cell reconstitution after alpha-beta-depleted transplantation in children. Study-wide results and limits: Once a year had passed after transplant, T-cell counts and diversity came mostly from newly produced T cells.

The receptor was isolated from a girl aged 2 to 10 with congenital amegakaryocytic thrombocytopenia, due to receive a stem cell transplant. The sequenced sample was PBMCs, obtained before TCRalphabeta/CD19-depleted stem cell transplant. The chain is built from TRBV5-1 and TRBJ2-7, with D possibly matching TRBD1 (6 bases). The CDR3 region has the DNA TGCGCCAGCAGCCCGGAACAAGGGGGATACTACGAGCAGTACTTC. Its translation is CASSPEQGGYYEQYF.